Below, 16 T cell receptor beta chains from the same sample are listed, as sequenced in a study of CD8 T cells in ankylosing spondylitis. In TCRdb, the 5' RACE reads were re-called with MiXCR into one record per CDR3 protein. In the table there are approximately 200,000 distinct CDR3 sequences, roughly 13% of which are singletons. The sample consisted of blood, either unsorted or a sorted T cell fraction (not recorded which). The receptors shown here come from a male donor with ankylosing spondylitis or in good health (not recorded which).

The chain is built from TRBV5-6 and TRBJ2-5, with D possibly TRBD1 on 6 matching bases. Trimming cost V 4 bases and J 1 base, with 8 bases left between them. The CDR3 is made up of 13 amino acids. Germline CDR1 reads SGHDT; CDR2 reads YYEEEE. The CDR3 DNA follows: TGTGCCAGCAGCAGGGACATCCAAGAGACCCAGTACTTC. It yields the protein CASSRDIQETQYF.

This clonotype was found many times. This sequence joins TRBV5-1 and TRBJ2-7; 8 positions match TRBD2. The CDR3 consists of 16 residues. Germline loops: CDR1 SGHRS, CDR2 YFSETQ. The trim removed 4 bases at V and 3 bases at J, leaving 12 bases unmatched. CDR3 residues: CASSTPLAGGDYEQYF. CDR3 nucleotides: TGCGCCAGCAGCACACCTCTAGCGGGCGGAGACTACGAGCAGTACTTC. Combining the CDR3 with reference TRBV5-1 and TRBJ2-7 gives the whole variable domain KAGVTQTPRYLIKTRGQQVTLSCSPISGHRSVSWYQQTPGQGLQFLFEYFSETQRNKGNFPGRFSGRQFSNSRSEMNVSTLELGDSALYLCASSTPLAGGDYEQYFGPGTRLTVT.

This clonotype has more than one count but fewer than ten. CDR3 loop: CASSSIQAMNTEAFF. CDR3 DNA: TGCGCCAGCAGCTCCATACAGGCTATGAACACTGAAGCTTTCTTT. The chain links TRBV4-1 to TRBJ1-1, with a weak D call TRBD1 (5 bases). The CDR3 length is 15 residues. CDR1 is MGHRA and CDR2 is YSYEKL in the germline V gene. Trimming removed 5 bases from V and 0 bases from J, with 13 bases in between.

The chain recombines TRBV4-1 with TRBJ2-5, with 15 bases fitting TRBD2. Trimming removed 2 bases from V and 1 base from J; junction bases left unmatched: 5. Germline V CDR1 and CDR2: MGHRA, YSYEKL. This CDR3 has 18 amino acids. CDR3 sequence (DNA): TGCGCCAGCAGCCAAAAGGGGACTAGCGGGGGGTTCCAAGAGACCCAGTACTTC. Amino acid sequence: CASSQKGTSGGFQETQYF.

Ten or more counts support this clonotype. The chain couples TRBV2 to TRBJ2-3, with D maybe TRBD2 (5 bases). This CDR3 contains 16 residues. V was shortened by 4 bases and J by 0 bases, with 14 bases between the two germline ends. The germline V gene has CDR1 SNHLY and CDR2 FYNNEI. The DNA for the CDR3 is TGTGCCAGCAGTGCCCCGCTTGGCGGGAGCACAGATACGCAGTATTTT. Translation: CASSAPLGGSTDTQYF.

J is TRBJ2-4 and V is TRBV27, with 7 bases that match TRBD2. Losses at the gene ends were 2 bases for V and 4 bases for J; bases not matched to a gene: 8. The CDR3 runs 16 residues. Per germline, CDR1 MNHEY and CDR2 SMNVEV (reference sequence). This chain's CDR3 is CASSLQGGWEKNIQYF. CDR3 nucleotide sequence: TGTGCCAGCAGTTTACAGGGAGGGTGGGAAAAAAACATTCAGTACTTC.

In this sample, this clonotype turned up many times. The genes are TRBV5-1 and TRBJ1-2; the match to TRBD1 covers 10 bases. CDR1 and CDR2 from the germline V gene are SGHRS and YFSETQ. The V and J ends lost 5 bases and 3 bases, in that order; junction bases with no gene match: 1. The CDR3 runs 13 residues. The CDR3 DNA sequence: TGCGCCAGCAGTGGACAGGGGGACTATGGCTACACCTTC. It specifies CASSGQGDYGYTF.

The chain is built from TRBV12-5 and TRBJ2-3, with TRBD2 matching 14 bases. The CDR3 runs 20 residues. Germline-derived CDR1 and CDR2 are LGHNT and FRNRAP. V trimming: 5 bases; J trimming: 0 bases; junction bases outside the gene matches: 13. This CDR3 is CASGPPGLAGEASSTDTQYF. In DNA form, the CDR3 reads TGTGCTAGTGGTCCCCCGGGACTAGCGGGAGAGGCGTCGAGCACAGATACGCAGTATTTT.

This clonotype was counted only a few times. The chain carries TRBV20-1 and TRBJ2-1; TRBD2 matches at 13 bases. Per the germline V gene, CDR1 is DFQATT and CDR2 is SNEGSKA (reference sequence). The CDR3 is made up of 16 amino acids. The ends lost 6 bases at V and 4 bases at J; junction bases unmatched: 9. The CDR3 region is CSAGTSGTTFYNEQFF. CDR3 bases: TGCAGTGCCGGGACTAGCGGGACGACTTTTTACAATGAGCAGTTCTTC.

CDR3 in amino acids: CASIPPAGPAGGYTDTQYF. CDR3 nucleotide sequence: TGTGCCAGCATTCCCCCAGCGGGGCCAGCGGGGGGTTACACAGATACGCAGTATTTT. This chain joins TRBV11-2 and TRBJ2-3; 9 bases are a match to TRBD2. This CDR3 comprises 19 residues. The V segment lost 7 bases and the J segment 2 bases; nucleotides outside the gene matches: 19. Germline V gene data show CDR1 as SGHAT and CDR2 as FQNNGV.

This clonotype was detected a few times. The CDR3 DNA is TGTGCCAGCAGCTTGGAAAGGGACGAGCAGTACTTC. Encoded protein: CASSLERDEQYF. V usage is TRBV5-6 and J usage is TRBJ2-7, with unresolved D. Germline V lookup: CDR1 SGHDT, CDR2 YYEEEE. CDR3 length: 12 residues. Trimming shortened V by 0 bases and J by 5 bases, and 6 bases separated the two germline ends.

The chain combines TRBV7-9 with TRBJ2-7; no clear D gene. The CDR3 extends over 14 amino acids. V was cut by 1 base and J by 2 bases, with 9 bases left in between. Germline assignment: CDR1 SEHNR and CDR2 FQNEAQ (reference sequence). CDR3 sequence: CASSLGGATYEQYF. CDR3 DNA: TGTGCCAGCAGCTTAGGAGGAGCGACCTACGAGCAGTACTTC. The full variable domain, in which reference TRBV7-9 and TRBJ2-7 provide the parts outside the CDR3, is DTGVSQNPRHKITKRGQNVTFRCDPISEHNRLYWYRQTLGQGPEFLTYFQNEAQLEKSRLLSDRFSAERPKGSFSTLEIQRTEQGDSAMYLCASSLGGATYEQYFGPGTRLTVT.

This clonotype was observed many times. The gene calls are TRBV5-6 and TRBJ2-1; TRBD2 might be the D (6 bases). Deletions cut 2 bases from V and 8 bases from J, with 8 bases between. The CDR3 covers 12 residues. CDR1 is SGHDT and CDR2 is YYEEEE in the germline V gene. Here the CDR3 DNA reads TGTGCCAGCAGCTTTGGGACTGATGAGCAGTTCTTC. As protein: CASSFGTDEQFF.

There are many counts of this clonotype. This chain uses TRBV11-3 with TRBJ1-4; possible D gene TRBD1, 5 bases. Trimming cost V 3 bases and J 3 bases, with 14 bases left between them. The CDR3 sequence is 16 residues long. Germline CDR1 SGHNT, CDR2 YENEEA. CDR3 residues: CASSFRDGIANEKLFF. The DNA for the CDR3 is TGTGCCAGCAGCTTCAGGGACGGGATAGCTAATGAAAAACTGTTTTTT.

Of note for this clonotype: An end of the junction does not agree with germline; a read error may underlie this. This chain links TRBV4-2 with TRBJ2-7; no firm D call. The CDR3 is 13 amino acids. The germline V gene encodes CDR1 LGHNA and CDR2 YNFKEQ. This CDR3 is CASSQEGLGEQYF. The DNA of the CDR3 is TGTGCCAGCAGTCAAGAAGGGCTTGGCGAGCAGTACTTC.

Many counts were recorded for this clonotype. V gene TRBV12-3 or TRBV12-4 combines with J gene TRBJ2-1; D is perhaps TRBD1 or TRBD2 (5 bases each). V lost 5 bases and J lost 6, with 17 bases in between. The CDR3 runs 15 residues. CDR3: CASSPSGALANEQFF. In DNA, the CDR3 is TGTGCCAGCAGTCCCTCCGGGGCCCTTGCCAATGAGCAGTTCTTC.